This TCR beta chain stems from a study of somatic mutations in cytotoxic T cells in rheumatoid arthritis. Of note for this clone: Its antigen is undetermined.

Study-wide results and caveats: Adjustment for multiple comparisons was not applied to the slight TRBV07 underrepresentation observed in rheumatoid arthritis patients. Nobody knew which antigens the expanded CD8+ clones targeted.

The method was immunoSEQ multiplex PCR; TCRdb's version includes in-frame clones alone and lacks a portion of them. The table shows about 10,000 clones, with around four fifths occurring only once. The germline V gene has CDR1 MNHEY and CDR2 SMNVEV (reference sequence). V shed 2 bases, J shed 2 bases, and the junction held 8 bases outside the gene matches. CDR3 size: 16 residues. This TCR was sampled from an adult with rheumatoid arthritis. The sequenced sample was CD8+ T cells sorted from blood. The chain recombines TRBV27 with TRBJ1-1; 7 nucleotides align to TRBD1. The CDR3 DNA sequence: TGTGCCAGCAGTTTACACTCGGGACAGCTTAACACTGAAGCTTTCTTT. Its protein product is CASSLHSGQLNTEAFF.